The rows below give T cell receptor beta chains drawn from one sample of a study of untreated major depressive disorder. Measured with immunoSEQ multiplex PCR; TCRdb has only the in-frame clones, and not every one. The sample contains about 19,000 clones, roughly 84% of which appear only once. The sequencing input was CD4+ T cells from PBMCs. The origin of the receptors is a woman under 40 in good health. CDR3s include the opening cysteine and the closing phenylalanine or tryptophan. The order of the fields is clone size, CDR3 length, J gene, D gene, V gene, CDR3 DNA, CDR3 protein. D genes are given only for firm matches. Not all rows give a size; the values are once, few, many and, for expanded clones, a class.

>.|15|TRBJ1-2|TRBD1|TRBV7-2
TGTGCCAGCAGCTTAGCCGGGACAGGGCGAGGAGGCTACACCTTC
CASSLAGTGRGGYTF
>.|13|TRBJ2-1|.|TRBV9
TGTGCCAGCAGCGTAGCATACATCGGTGAGCAGTTCTTC
CASSVAYIGEQFF
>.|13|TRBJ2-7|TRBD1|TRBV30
TGTGCCTGGGAATCCGGGACAGGGGGTGAGCAGTACTTC
CAWESGTGGEQYF
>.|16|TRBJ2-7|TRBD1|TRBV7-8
TGTGCCAGCAGCTCGCGCTTCCGGGACAGCTCCTACGAGCAGTACTTC
CASSSRFRDSSYEQYF
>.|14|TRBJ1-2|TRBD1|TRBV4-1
TGCGCCAGCAGCCAACCCGGGACAGTCTATGGCTACACCTTC
CASSQPGTVYGYTF
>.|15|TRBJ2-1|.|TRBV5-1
TGCGCCAGCAGCTTGGCGGACAGCTCCTACAATGAGCAGTTCTTC
CASSLADSSYNEQFF
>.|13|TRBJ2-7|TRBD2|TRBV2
TGTGCCAGCAGGGCTGGACTAGCGGGGGAGCAGTACTTC
CASRAGLAGEQYF
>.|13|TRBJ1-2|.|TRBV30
TGTGCCTGGAGTGTATCCGGGGACCTTGGCTACACCTTC
CAWSVSGDLGYTF
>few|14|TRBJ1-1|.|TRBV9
TGTGCCAGCAGCGTAGACAGGTGGGACACTGAAGCTTTCTTT
CASSVDRWDTEAFF
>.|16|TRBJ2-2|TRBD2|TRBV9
TGTGCCAGCAGCGTAGGATCGAGCGGGAGGACCGGGGAGCTGTTTTTT
CASSVGSSGRTGELFF
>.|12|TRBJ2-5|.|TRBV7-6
TGTGCCAGCAGCTTACGTGGGGAGACCCAGTACTTC
CASSLRGETQYF
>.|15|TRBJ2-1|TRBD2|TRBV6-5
TGTGCCAGCAGTTACTCACTAGCGGAGGTCAATGAGCAGTTCTTC
CASSYSLAEVNEQFF
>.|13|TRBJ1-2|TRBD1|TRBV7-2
TGTGCCAGCACCCTAGACAGGGGTCTTGGCTACACCTTC
CASTLDRGLGYTF
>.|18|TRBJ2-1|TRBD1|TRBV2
TGTGCCAGCAGCGAAGGACAGGGGAGAGGGGACTCCTACAATGAGCAGTTCTTC
CASSEGQGRGDSYNEQFF
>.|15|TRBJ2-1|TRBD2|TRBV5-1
TGCGCCAGCAGCTTGGAAGGCGGGAGTCTAAATGAGCAGTTCTTC
CASSLEGGSLNEQFF
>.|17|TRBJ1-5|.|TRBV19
TGTGCCAGTAGGCCCCACCATAGAGGGGCCAGGGATCAGCCCCAGCATTTT
CASRPHHRGARDQPQHF
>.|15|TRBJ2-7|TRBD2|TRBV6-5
TGTGCCAGCAGCCGGACCGGGACTAGCGGCTACGAGCAGTACTTC
CASSRTGTSGYEQYF
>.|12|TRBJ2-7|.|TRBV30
TGTGCCTGGACAGGGTCCTCCTACGAGCAGTACTTC
CAWTGSSYEQYF
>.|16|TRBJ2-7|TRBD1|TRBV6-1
TGTGCCAGCAGTGAAGTAACCGGGACAGTATCCTACGAGCAGTACTTC
CASSEVTGTVSYEQYF
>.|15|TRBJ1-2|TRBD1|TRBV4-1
TGCGCCAGCAGCCAACCCTTGACAGGGCGCTATGGCTACACCTTC
CASSQPLTGRYGYTF
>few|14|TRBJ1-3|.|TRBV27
TGTGCCAGCAGGACACAGGGAGCTGGAAACACCATATATTTT
CASRTQGAGNTIYF
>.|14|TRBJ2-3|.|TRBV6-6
TGTGCCAGCAACCCAGGGATCGTTTGGGATACGCAGTATTTT
CASNPGIVWDTQYF
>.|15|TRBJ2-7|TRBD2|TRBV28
TGTGCCAGCAGTTTATTAGCGGGAGAGGTGGACGAGCAGTACTTC
CASSLLAGEVDEQYF
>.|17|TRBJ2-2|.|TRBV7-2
TGTGCCAGCAGCTTATTAGGCGGAGGGCCTTCGTACGGGGAGCTGTTTTTT
CASSLLGGGPSYGELFF
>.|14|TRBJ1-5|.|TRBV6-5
TGTGCCAGCAGTCCGGGCCTCAGCAATCAGCCCCAGCATTTT
CASSPGLSNQPQHF
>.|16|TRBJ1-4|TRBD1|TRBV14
TGTGCCAGCAGCCGGACAGGCGGCGGGCAGAGTGAAAAACTGTTTTTT
CASSRTGGGQSEKLFF